The clone carrying this TCR beta chain has a handful of counts. The antigen is undetermined. CDR1 and CDR2 from the germline V gene are PRHDT and FYEKMQ (reference sequence). V shed 5 bases and J shed 0 bases, with 17 bases lying between them. CDR3 size: 17 residues. This sample stems from a study of CD8 T cells in ankylosing spondylitis. General study findings and limits: Clones linked to the disease showed a CD8+ phenotype. They occurred at relatively low frequencies in peripheral blood. In synovial fluid and blood from reactive arthritis, some motif variants were previously reported. Within matched ankylosing spondylitis synovial fluid, disease-linked clones were reportedly significantly enriched.

MiXCR was run by TCRdb on the 5' RACE reads, yielding one entry per CDR3 protein. Found here are 150,000 to 200,000 distinct CDR3 sequences, about 32% of them singletons; the top ten hold around 6.2%. The receptor was derived from a male donor with ankylosing spondylitis. This chain links TRBV13 with TRBJ1-3, with a possible D match to TRBD1 (5 bases). Sequenced material: synovial fluid, either unsorted or a sorted T cell fraction (not recorded which). This CDR3 is CASSLRGSPSSGNTIYF. The DNA for the CDR3 is TGTGCCAGCAGCCTTCGGGGCTCACCGAGCTCTGGAAACACCATATATTTT.